The clone carrying this T cell receptor beta chain was counted many times. TCRdb reanalysed the 5' RACE reads using MiXCR and keeps one entry per CDR3 protein. Of 250,000 or so distinct CDR3 sequences listed, 20% to 30% were seen once; the top ten hold roughly 0.6%. The sample originates from a study of CD8 T cells in ankylosing spondylitis. The receptor comes from a male donor with ankylosing spondylitis or in good health (not recorded which). The sequenced sample consisted of blood, either unsorted or a sorted T cell fraction (not recorded which).

The CDR3 loop reads CASSPGLALRGTQYF. CDR3 nucleotide sequence: TGTGCCAGTAGTCCGGGACTAGCGCTCCGGGGAACCCAGTACTTC. This chain links TRBV19 with TRBJ2-5; 10 nucleotides line up with TRBD2. The germline CDR1 and CDR2 sequences are LNHDA and SQIVND (reference sequence). With 5 bases clipped from V and 8 bases from J, the junction kept 11 bases outside the gene matches. The CDR3 is made up of 15 amino acids.